This T cell receptor (beta chain) appears in the sequencing data of a study of T cells after yellow fever vaccination. Whole-study context: SMART-Seq v4 Ultra Low Input served to prepare low-cell-number fractions. Study observations and caveats: The booster response re-showed most primary clones: 96% CD4, 88% CD8.

One entry per CDR3 protein, called by TCRdb with MiXCR from the 5' RACE reads. This sample has 340,000 or so distinct CDR3 sequences, with around 12% found just once. This clonotype was counted only a few times. What it binds is not known. Germline CDR1 is MNHEY and CDR2 is SMNVEV (reference sequence). The V and J ends lost 5 bases and 6 bases, in that order; junction bases with no gene match: 12. The CDR3 sequence is 16 residues long. The input for sequencing was CD4+ T cells sorted from PBMCs, taken 15 days after the yellow fever booster vaccination. The source is a man aged 18 to 29 who received the YFV17D yellow fever vaccine. V and J are TRBV27 and TRBJ1-5; 8 bases line up with TRBD1. CDR3 protein: CASSPRTGYAGQPQHF. The DNA for the CDR3 is TGTGCCAGCAGTCCCAGGACAGGGTATGCCGGTCAGCCCCAGCATTTT.